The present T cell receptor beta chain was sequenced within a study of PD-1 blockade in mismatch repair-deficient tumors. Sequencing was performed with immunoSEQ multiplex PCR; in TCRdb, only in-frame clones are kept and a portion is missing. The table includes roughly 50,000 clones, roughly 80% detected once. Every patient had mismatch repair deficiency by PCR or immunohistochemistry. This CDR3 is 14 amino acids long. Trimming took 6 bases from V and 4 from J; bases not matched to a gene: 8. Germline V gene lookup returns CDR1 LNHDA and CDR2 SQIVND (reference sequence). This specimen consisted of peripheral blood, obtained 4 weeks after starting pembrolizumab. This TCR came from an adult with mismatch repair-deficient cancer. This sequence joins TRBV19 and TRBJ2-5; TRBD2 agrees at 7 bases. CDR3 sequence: CASRAGWVGETQYF. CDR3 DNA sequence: TGTGCCAGTAGAGCGGGGTGGGTAGGAGAGACCCAGTACTTC.